These T cell receptor beta chains were read from a single sample in a study of glioma-infiltrating T cells. TCRdb independently ran MiXCR on the multiplex PCR reads; one entry per CDR3 protein. Seen here are roughly 120,000 distinct CDR3 sequences, around 25% observed once, and the top ten hold about a third. The sequenced material came from glioma tissue, nonneoplastic brain tissue, or PBMCs (not recorded which). The receptors were sampled from a human donor with low-grade glioma or glioblastoma, undergoing nonglioma brain surgery, or in good health (not recorded which). The CDR3 runs from the conserved cysteine through the conserved F or W. The order of the fields is V gene, D gene, clone size, J gene, CDR3 protein, CDR3 DNA. The D gene is left open where the match is weak. Size is stated for part of the rows, as once, few or many counts, or as a class when the clone is expanded.

>TRBV25-1|TRBD1|many|TRBJ1-1
CASQQGGVEAFF
TGTGCCAGTCAACAGGGGGGAGTTGAAGCTTTCTTT
>TRBV7-9|TRBD2|many|TRBJ2-7
CASNMGGIASYEQYF
TGTGCCAGCAACATGGGAGGGATCGCGTCCTACGAGCAGTACTTC
>TRBV6-2/TRBV6-3|NA|many|TRBJ2-1
CASSLSGMHEQFF
TGTGCCAGCAGTCTATCAGGGATGCATGAGCAGTTCTTC
>TRBV11-2|TRBD1|many|TRBJ2-3
CASYNSYRGRLGDTQYF
TGTGCCAGCTACAACTCTTATAGGGGGCGGTTGGGAGATACGCAGTATTTT
>TRBV4-2|NA|many|TRBJ2-3
CASSQRDPPTDTQYF
TGTGCCAGCAGCCAACGGGACCCTCCCACAGATACGCAGTATTTT
>TRBV5-1|TRBD2|many|TRBJ2-3
CASSLGAGSTDTQYF
TGCGCCAGCAGCTTGGGAGCGGGGAGCACAGATACGCAGTATTTT
>TRBV20-1|NA|many|TRBJ1-1
CSAKRGGGTEAFF
TGCAGTGCTAAGAGGGGAGGAGGAACTGAAGCTTTCTTT
>TRBV6-2/TRBV6-3|NA|many|TRBJ2-5
CAIGTAKTQYF
TGTGCCATTGGGACTGCAAAGACCCAGTACTTC
>TRBV29-1|NA|few|TRBJ2-2
CSVGTIGGNTGELFF
TGCAGCGTTGGGACAATAGGGGGTAACACCGGGGAGCTGTTTTTT
>TRBV29-1|TRBD2|few|TRBJ2-7
CSVEGGRTYEQYF
TGCAGCGTTGAAGGCGGGAGGACCTACGAGCAGTACTTC
>TRBV7-6|NA|many|TRBJ1-3
CASGGQRGNTIYF
TGTGCCAGCGGGGGTCAGAGAGGAAACACCATATATTTT
>TRBV2|TRBD1|many|TRBJ2-7
CASSRDRVSEQYF
TGTGCCAGCAGCCGGGACAGGGTGAGCGAGCAGTACTTC
>TRBV10-3|NA|NA|TRBJ2-7
CAINLNRNSYEQYF
TGTGCCATCAACCTGAACAGGAACTCCTACGAGCAGTACTTC
>TRBV27|TRBD2|NA|TRBJ2-5
CASSPRMLAGDRETQYF
TGTGCCAGCAGTCCCCGGATGCTAGCGGGAGACCGAGAGACCCAGTACTTC
>TRBV20-1|TRBD1|many|TRBJ1-1
CSASPDRGYMAFF
TGCAGTGCCTCTCCGGACAGGGGTTACATGGCTTTCTTT
>TRBV18|TRBD2|NA|TRBJ2-7
CASSQRTSGTYEQYF
TGTGCCAGCTCACAAAGGACTAGCGGGACCTACGAGCAGTACTTC
>TRBV7-3|NA|many|TRBJ2-5
CASSETVQETQYF
TGTGCCAGCAGCGAGACAGTCCAAGAGACCCAGTACTTC